This TCR beta chain was sequenced for a study of T cell repertoires in cytomegalovirus infection. Regarding the study as a whole: CMV-specific TCR beta clonotypes restricted by HLA-C were the ones dominating the ex vivo response. There were carriers of CMV plus the relevant HLA, and cumulative public TCR beta family frequency identified them.

On this clonotype: What it recognizes is unknown.

In TCRdb, the reads were re-called with MiXCR into one record per CDR3 protein. The sample has fewer than 850,000 distinct CDR3 sequences; about 28% are singletons. The sequence derives from a human donor in good health (CMV status not recorded). Some clones in this sample may be carry-over from other donors' samples. Material: cultured CD8+ T cells from PBMCs, obtained from culture after CMV antigen stimulation.

The CDR3 spells CASSGAGAYPYQETQYF. In DNA, the CDR3 is TGTGCCAGCAGTGGGGCGGGGGCGTACCCGTACCAAGAGACCCAGTACTTC. This sequence joins TRBV2 and TRBJ2-5, with D possibly TRBD2 on 7 matching bases. Germline V lookup: CDR1 SNHLY, CDR2 FYNNEI. V lost 4 bases and J 0 bases, leaving 18 bases between the germline ends. This CDR3 spans 17 amino acids. Using reference TRBV2 and TRBJ2-5 for the parts outside the CDR3, the full variable domain is EPEVTQTPSHQVTQMGQEVILRCVPISNHLYFYWYRQILGQKVEFLVSFYNNEISEKSEIFDDQFSVERPDGSNFTLKIRSTKLEDSAMYFCASSGAGAYPYQETQYFGPGTRLLVL.